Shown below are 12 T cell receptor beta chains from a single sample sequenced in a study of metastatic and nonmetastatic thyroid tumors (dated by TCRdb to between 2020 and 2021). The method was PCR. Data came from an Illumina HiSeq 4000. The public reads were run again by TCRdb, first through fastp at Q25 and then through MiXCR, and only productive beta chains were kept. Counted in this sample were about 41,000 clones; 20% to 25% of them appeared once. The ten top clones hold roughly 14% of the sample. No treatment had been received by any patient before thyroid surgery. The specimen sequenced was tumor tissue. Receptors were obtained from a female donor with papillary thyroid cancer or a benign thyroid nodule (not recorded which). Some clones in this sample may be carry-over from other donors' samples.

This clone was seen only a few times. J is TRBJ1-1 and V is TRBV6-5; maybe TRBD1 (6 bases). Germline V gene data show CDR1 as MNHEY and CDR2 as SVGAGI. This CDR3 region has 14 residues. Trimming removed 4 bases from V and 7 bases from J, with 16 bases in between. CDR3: CASSSPRGFGEAFF. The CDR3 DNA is TGTGCCAGCAGTTCCCCGAGGGGGTTTGGTGAAGCTTTCTTT.

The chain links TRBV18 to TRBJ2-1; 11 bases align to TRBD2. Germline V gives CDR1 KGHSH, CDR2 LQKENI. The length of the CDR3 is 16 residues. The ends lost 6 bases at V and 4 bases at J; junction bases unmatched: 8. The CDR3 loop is CASSGLAEPLYNEQFF. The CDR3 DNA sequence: TGTGCCAGCTCGGGACTAGCGGAGCCCCTTTACAATGAGCAGTTCTTC. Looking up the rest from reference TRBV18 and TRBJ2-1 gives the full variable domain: NAGVMQNPRHLVRRRGQEARLRCSPMKGHSHVYWYRQLPEEGLKFMVYLQKENIIDESGMPKERFSAEFPKEGPSILRIQQVVRGDSAAYFCASSGLAEPLYNEQFFGPGTRLTVL.

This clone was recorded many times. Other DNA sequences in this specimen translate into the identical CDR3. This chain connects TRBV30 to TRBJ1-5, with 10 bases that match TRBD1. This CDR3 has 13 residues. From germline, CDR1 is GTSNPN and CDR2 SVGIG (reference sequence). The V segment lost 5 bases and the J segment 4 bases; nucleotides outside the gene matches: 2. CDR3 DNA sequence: TGTGCCTGGGGGGGACAGGGGAATCAGCCCCAGCATTTT. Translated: CAWGGQGNQPQHF.

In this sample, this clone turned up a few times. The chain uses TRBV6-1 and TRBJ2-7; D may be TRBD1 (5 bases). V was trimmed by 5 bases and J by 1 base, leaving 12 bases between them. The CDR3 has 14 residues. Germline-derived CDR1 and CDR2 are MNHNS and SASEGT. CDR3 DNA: TGTGCCAGCAGTCATCCGGACAATTCCTACGAGCAGTACTTC. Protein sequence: CASSHPDNSYEQYF.

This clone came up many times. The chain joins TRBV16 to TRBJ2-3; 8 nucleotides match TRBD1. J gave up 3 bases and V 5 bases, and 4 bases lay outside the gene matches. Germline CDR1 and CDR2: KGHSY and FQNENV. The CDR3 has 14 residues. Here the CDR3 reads CASSDRGWTDTQYF. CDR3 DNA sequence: TGTGCCAGCAGCGACAGGGGCTGGACAGATACGCAGTATTTT.

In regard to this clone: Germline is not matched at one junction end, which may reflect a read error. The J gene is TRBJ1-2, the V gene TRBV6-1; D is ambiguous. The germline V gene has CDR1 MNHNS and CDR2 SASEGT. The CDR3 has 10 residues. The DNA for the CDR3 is TGTGCCAGTAGTGAGGACGGCTACACCTTC. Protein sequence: CASSEDGYTF.

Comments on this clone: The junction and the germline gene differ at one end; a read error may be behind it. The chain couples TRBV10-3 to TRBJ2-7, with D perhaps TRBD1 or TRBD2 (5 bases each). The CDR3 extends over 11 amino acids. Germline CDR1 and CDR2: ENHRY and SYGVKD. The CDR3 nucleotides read TGCGCCATCAGTCCCTGGGGGGAGCAGTACTTC. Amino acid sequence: CAISPWGEQYF.

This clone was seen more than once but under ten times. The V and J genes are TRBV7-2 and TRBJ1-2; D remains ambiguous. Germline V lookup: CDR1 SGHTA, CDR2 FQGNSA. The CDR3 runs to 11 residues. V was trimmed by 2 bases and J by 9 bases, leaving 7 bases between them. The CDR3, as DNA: TGTGCCAGCAGCTTAATCGTTAGCTACACCTTC. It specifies CASSLIVSYTF.

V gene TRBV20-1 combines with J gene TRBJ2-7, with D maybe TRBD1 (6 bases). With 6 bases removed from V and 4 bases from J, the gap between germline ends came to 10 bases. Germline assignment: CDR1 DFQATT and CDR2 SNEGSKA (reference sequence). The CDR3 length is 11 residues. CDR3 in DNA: TGCAGTGCAAGCGGACAGTACGAGCAGTACTTC. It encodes CSASGQYEQYF.

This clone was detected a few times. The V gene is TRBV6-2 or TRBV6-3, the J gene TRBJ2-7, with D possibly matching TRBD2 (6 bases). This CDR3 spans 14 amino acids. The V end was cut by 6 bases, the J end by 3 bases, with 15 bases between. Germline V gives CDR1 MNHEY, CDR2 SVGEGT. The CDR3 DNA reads TGTGCCAGCAGACCCCTCGGGCGGGACTACGAGCAGTACTTC. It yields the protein CASRPLGRDYEQYF.

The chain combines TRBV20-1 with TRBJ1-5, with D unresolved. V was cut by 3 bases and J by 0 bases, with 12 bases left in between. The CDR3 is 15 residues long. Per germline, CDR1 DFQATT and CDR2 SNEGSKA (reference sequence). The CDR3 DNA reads TGCAGTGCTAGCCCAAAGGGCCATAGCAATCAGCCCCAGCATTTT. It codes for CSASPKGHSNQPQHF.

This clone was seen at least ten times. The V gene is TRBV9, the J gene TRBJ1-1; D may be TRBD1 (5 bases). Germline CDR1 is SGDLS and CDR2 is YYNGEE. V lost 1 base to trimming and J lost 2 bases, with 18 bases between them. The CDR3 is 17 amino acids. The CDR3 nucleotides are TGTGCCAGCAGCGTAAACCCGGGGACGGAGAAAAACACTGAAGCTTTCTTT. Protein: CASSVNPGTEKNTEAFF.